The subject of this entry is one TCR beta chain. The analysis combined second doses at about 4 or about 12 weeks. The data originate from a study of T cell responses to AZD1222 COVID-19 vaccine. TCRdb keeps only in-frame clones here, not all; method: immunoSEQ multiplex PCR. The sample includes 95,000 or so clones, roughly nine tenths of them seen just once. Per the germline V gene, CDR1 is SEHNR and CDR2 is FQNEAQ (reference sequence). Trimming shortened V by 3 bases and J by 9 bases, and 12 bases separated the two germline ends. The CDR3 totals 14 residues. V gene TRBV7-9 combines with J gene TRBJ1-6; D call uncertain. The TCR was taken from an adult who received the AZD1222 COVID-19 vaccine. The sequenced sample was peripheral blood, obtained 28 days after the second AZD1222 dose. This CDR3 is CASSFELLGSPLHF. The CDR3 region has the DNA TGTGCCAGCAGCTTCGAGCTCTTGGGTTCACCCCTCCACTTT.